This T cell receptor (beta chain) was observed in a study of control samples from healthy donors and cancer patients. This CDR3 region has 14 residues. V was trimmed by 1 base and J by 7 bases, leaving 11 bases between them. Germline-derived CDR1 and CDR2 are LNHDA and SQIVND (reference sequence). Using immunoSEQ multiplex PCR, the repertoire was profiled, and TCRdb retains in-frame clones only, with some absent. This sample has approximately 90,000 clones; around four fifths occur once, and the top ten carry roughly 18%. The specimen sequenced was blood. V gene TRBV19 combines with J gene TRBJ1-5; D call uncertain. This TCR was recovered from a young man in good health. The CDR3 DNA reads TGTGCCAGTAGTATAGGCCAGGCGATCCAGCCCCAGCATTTT. Its translation is CASSIGQAIQPQHF.